A selection of T cell receptor beta chains follows, all from one sample in a study of shared clonotypes between healthy human individuals. Some clones are missing from TCRdb's copy, which holds only in-frame ones; the method was immunoSEQ multiplex PCR. The data contain about 680,000 clones, about 91% of them singletons. The sample was naive CD8+ T cells sorted from blood. The origin of the receptors is a man aged 30-40 years in good health. CDR3s include the opening cysteine and the closing phenylalanine or tryptophan. A D gene is named only where the DNA matches it firmly. Clone sizes are given selectively: once, few, many, or a class where the clone is expanded.

D gene	clone size	V gene	J gene	CDR3 protein
.	.	TRBV4-3	TRBJ2-7	CASSQDWTEIYEQYF
TRBD2	.	TRBV4-3	TRBJ2-2	CASSQGSGTSFVEELFF
TRBD2	.	TRBV7-9	TRBJ2-7	CASSPGTSGKYEQYF
.	.	TRBV7-2	TRBJ2-4	CASSSSPSNLQGKNIQYF
.	.	TRBV5-1	TRBJ2-5	CASSLVASRETQYF
.	.	TRBV28	TRBJ1-5	CASSPGALYRPQHF
TRBD1	.	TRBV7-8	TRBJ2-7	CASSPTGYSYEQYF
TRBD2	.	TRBV27	TRBJ2-3	CASISASGSSDTQYF
.	once	TRBV4-3	TRBJ2-1	CASSQDIDSYNEQFF
TRBD2	few	TRBV2	TRBJ2-7	CASSWTSETYEQYF
.	.	TRBV27	TRBJ1-1	CASSRGGTEAFF
TRBD1	.	TRBV5-1	TRBJ1-2	CASNIEPGTGVGYTF
.	.	TRBV11-1	TRBJ2-7	CASSFNPHEQYF
.	.	TRBV7-9	TRBJ1-3	CASSAPRGTNYGNTIYF
TRBD1	.	TRBV9	TRBJ2-1	CASSVATGAHNEQFF
.	.	TRBV11-2	TRBJ2-2	CASSHTGELFF
TRBD2	.	TRBV27	TRBJ2-1	CASRNGLAIYNEQFF
.	.	TRBV7-9	TRBJ2-5	CASSDRKGDNEETQYF
TRBD1	once	TRBV28	TRBJ2-7	CASSHGPKGQGNYEQYF
.	.	TRBV12-5	TRBJ2-2	CASGLGTSRELFF
TRBD2	.	TRBV14	TRBJ2-3	CASSHGTSSTDTQYF
TRBD1	.	TRBV7-9	TRBJ1-2	CASSLTGSDGYTF
.	.	TRBV4-1	TRBJ2-7	CASSQYISRTDEQYF
.	once	TRBV5-1	TRBJ2-7	CASSLDRAYEQYF
.	.	TRBV27	TRBJ2-7	CASSHKGPVYEQYF
.	.	TRBV5-1	TRBJ1-1	CASSFSRGLNTEAFF
TRBD2	.	TRBV9	TRBJ2-7	CASSVGGTSFSYEQYF